Listed here is a single T cell receptor (beta chain). The assay was immunoSEQ multiplex PCR, and TCRdb's table has in-frame clones only and misses some. The sample consists of 60,000 to 75,000 clones, 70% to 90% of them appearing once. This sample is drawn from a study of OX40 agonist ivuxolimab in advanced cancers. Germline V gene data show CDR1 as SGHTA and CDR2 as FQGNSA. Trimming pared 10 bases from V and 2 bases from J, leaving 18 bases between. The CDR3 runs to 14 residues. The receptor comes from an adult with an advanced solid tumor such as melanoma, head and neck, liver or kidney cancer. The source material was CD4+ or CD8+ T cells sorted from blood, sampled in a trial of the OX40 agonist ivuxolimab. The rearrangement uses TRBV7-2 and TRBJ2-7, with D maybe TRBD1 (6 bases). CDR3 sequence: CATSGFRGTYEQYF. Here the CDR3 DNA reads TGTGCCACCTCGGGTTTCAGGGGAACCTACGAGCAGTACTTC.